This T cell receptor (beta chain) was obtained from a study of cytomegalovirus exposure and HLA in healthy donors. CDR3 size: 14 residues. The germline gives CDR1 SGDLS, CDR2 YYNGEE. V was pared by 4 bases and J by 11 bases, with 16 bases between. Worth noting for this clone: No antigen is known for it.

The PCR had 60 Vbeta and 13 Jbeta primers. Generated by immunoSEQ multiplex PCR, the TCRdb table keeps only in-frame clones and is missing some. The sample has fewer than 120,000 clones; just over 75% are singletons. The study, taken as a whole, reports: Differences between HLA loci emerged in a later analysis of TCR association rates, with DRB1 most and HLA-C fewest. Sequencing depth across donors, presence/absence analyses assumed, was roughly uniform. Within an earlier analysis, most TCR beta V segments proved productive either about 87% or about 30% of the time. TRBV6-2, TRBV6-3 and other indistinguishable V segments were excluded.

Material: PBMCs. V is TRBV9 and J is TRBJ1-6, with D uncertain. This sequence was found in a man in his thirties or forties in good health and CMV-seropositive. The CDR3 DNA sequence: TGTGCCAGCAGCCCGAGTCACATCGAGGCACCCCTCCACTTT. Protein product: CASSPSHIEAPLHF. Combining the CDR3 with reference TRBV9 and TRBJ1-6 gives the whole variable domain DSGVTQTPKHLITATGQRVTLRCSPRSGDLSVYWYQQSLDQGLQFLIQYYNGEERAKGNILERFSAQQFPDLHSELNLSSLELGDSALYFCASSPSHIEAPLHFGNGTRLTVT.